This T cell receptor (beta chain) was identified in a study of T cell repertoires in cytomegalovirus infection. Turning to the study itself: Public TCR beta signatures were indicative of both CMV infection and a matching HLA type.

As for this clonotype: Its antigen is not identified.

The CDR3 consists of 12 residues. V lost 6 bases to trimming and J lost 3 bases, with 12 bases between them. CDR1 and CDR2 (germline): SQVTM, ANQGSEA. Study findings and constraints: Identification of carriers of CMV plus the relevant HLA was performed using cumulative public TCR beta family frequency. The study found HLA-C-restricted CMV-specific TCR beta clonotypes dominating the ex vivo response.

TCRdb ran MiXCR on the reads and lists one entry per CDR3 protein. The sample has roughly 180,000 distinct CDR3 sequences, about 30% seen once; the top ten hold roughly 32%. The V call is TRBV29-1, the J call TRBJ2-7; D is unclear. The source material was PBMCs. This clonotype was obtained from a human donor in good health (CMV status not recorded). Some clones in this sample may be carry-over from other donors' samples. CDR3 protein: CSVPAPNYEQYF. CDR3 coding DNA: TGCAGCGTCCCGGCACCAAACTACGAGCAGTACTTC.